The present TCR delta chain was sequenced within a study of Vδ1+ human thymocytes. Notes on the study in general: Many TRG clonotypes were shared between donors; TRD repertoires were essentially private. Bulk repertoire data may be misinterpreted because of unexpected Vdelta2 sequences. In the thymus, TRG and TRD repertoires looked highly polyclonal with Gaussian CDR3 lengths. Despite high sort purity, roughly 21% of thymic T cell receptor delta sequences were Vdelta2.

After alphabeta T cell depletion, CD3+ Vdelta1+ Vdelta2- thymocytes were sorted. RNA was extracted from the cells and then reverse transcribed. CDR3 amplicons came from multiplex PCR with pooled V-gene forward and constant-region reverse primers. TCRdb re-called the multiplex PCR reads through CATT. The sample shows roughly 55,000 delta-chain clones, approximately 15% of them seen only once. On this clone itself: Its antigen is still unknown.

In germline, CDR1 is TSWWSYY, CDR2 QGS. V lost 0 bases, J lost 6 bases, and 22 bases stayed unmatched. This CDR3 is built from 21 residues. Sequencing was carried out using Vdelta1+ gamma-delta thymocytes from the thymus. The subset denotes: FACS-sorted CD3+ TCRalphabeta- TCRVdelta1+ TCRVdelta2- thymocytes. The origin of this receptor is a boy younger than two who had congenital heart surgery. The J gene is TRDJ1, the V gene TRDV1, with 10 bases fitting TRDD3. In DNA form, the CDR3 reads TGTGCTCTTGGGGAACTTTTTAGACCTATCGAGAACTGGGGGATCCATTATAAACTCATCTTT. This sequence encodes CALGELFRPIENWGIHYKLIF.